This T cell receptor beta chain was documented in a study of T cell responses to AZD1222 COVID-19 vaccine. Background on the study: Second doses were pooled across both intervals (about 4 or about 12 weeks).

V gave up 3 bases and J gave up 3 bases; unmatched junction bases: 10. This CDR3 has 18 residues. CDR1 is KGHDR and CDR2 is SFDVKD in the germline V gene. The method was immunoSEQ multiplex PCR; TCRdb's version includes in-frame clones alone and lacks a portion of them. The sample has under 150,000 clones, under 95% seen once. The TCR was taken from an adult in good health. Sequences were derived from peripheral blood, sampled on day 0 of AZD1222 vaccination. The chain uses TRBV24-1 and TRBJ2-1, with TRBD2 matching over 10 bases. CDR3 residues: CATSDPSSGSLGYNEQFF. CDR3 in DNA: TGTGCCACCAGTGATCCATCTAGCGGGAGCCTCGGCTACAATGAGCAGTTCTTC.